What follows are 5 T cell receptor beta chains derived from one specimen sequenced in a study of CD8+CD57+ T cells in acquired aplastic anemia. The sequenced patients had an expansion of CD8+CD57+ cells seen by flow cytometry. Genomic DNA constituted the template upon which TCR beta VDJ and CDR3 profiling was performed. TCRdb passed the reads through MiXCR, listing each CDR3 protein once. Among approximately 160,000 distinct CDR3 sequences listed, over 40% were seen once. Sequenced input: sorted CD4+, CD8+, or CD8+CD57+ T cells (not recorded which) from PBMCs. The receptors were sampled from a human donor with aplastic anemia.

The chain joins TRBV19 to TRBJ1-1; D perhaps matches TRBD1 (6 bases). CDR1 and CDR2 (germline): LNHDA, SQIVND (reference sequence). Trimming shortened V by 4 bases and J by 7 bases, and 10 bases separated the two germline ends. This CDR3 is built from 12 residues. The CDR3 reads CASSTGRGEAFF. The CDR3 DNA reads TGTGCCAGTAGTACCGGCAGGGGTGAAGCTTTCTTT.

The CDR3 sequence: CATSDLLGEQYF. The DNA for the CDR3 is TGTGCCACCAGTGATTTGCTGGGCGAGCAGTACTTC. V gene TRBV24-1 combines with J gene TRBJ2-7; unclear D gene. This CDR3 has 12 residues. V gave up 0 bases and J gave up 6 bases, with 5 bases separating them. Germline CDR1 KGHDR, CDR2 SFDVKD.

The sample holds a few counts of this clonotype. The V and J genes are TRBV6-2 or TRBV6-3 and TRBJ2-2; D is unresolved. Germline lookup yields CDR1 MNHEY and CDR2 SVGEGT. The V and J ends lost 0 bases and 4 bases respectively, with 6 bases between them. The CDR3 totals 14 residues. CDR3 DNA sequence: TGTGCCAGCAGTTACTCGGGAATCACCGGGGAGCTGTTTTTT. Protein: CASSYSGITGELFF.

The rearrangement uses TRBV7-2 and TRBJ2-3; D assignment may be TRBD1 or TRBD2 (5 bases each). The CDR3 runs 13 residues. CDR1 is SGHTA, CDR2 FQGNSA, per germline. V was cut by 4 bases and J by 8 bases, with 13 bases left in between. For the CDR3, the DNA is TGTGCCAGCAGCTGGGGCCGAGGGCGTACGCAGTATTTT. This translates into CASSWGRGRTQYF.

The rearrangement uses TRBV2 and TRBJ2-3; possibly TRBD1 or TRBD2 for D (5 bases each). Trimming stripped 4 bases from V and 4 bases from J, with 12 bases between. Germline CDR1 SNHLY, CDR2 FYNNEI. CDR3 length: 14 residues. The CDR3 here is CASSGEGMADTQYF. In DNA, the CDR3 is TGTGCCAGCAGTGGAGAGGGGATGGCAGATACGCAGTATTTT.